This T cell receptor beta chain derives from a study of CD8+CD57+ T cells in acquired aplastic anemia. In the study overall: An average of 3.2 ug of DNA was obtained from sorted CD4+ and CD8+ cells.

About this clonotype itself: Antigen: not known.

V was shortened by 1 base and J by 5 bases, with 12 bases between the two germline ends. The CDR3 sequence is 15 residues long. The germline V gene encodes CDR1 SGDLS and CDR2 YYNGEE. Study-wide points: In common between the patients and the controls were twenty-nine CD8+ CDR3 sequences.

The TCR beta profiling, which covered VDJ combination and CDR3 sequence, was carried out using genomic DNA as the template. TCRdb ran MiXCR on the reads and lists one entry per CDR3 protein. The table includes approximately 59,000 distinct CDR3 sequences, approximately 50% detected once. Patients selected for sequencing had displayed CD8+CD57+ cell expansion by flow cytometry. The chain carries TRBV9 and TRBJ2-2; tentatively, D is TRBD1 or TRBD2 (6 bases each). Sequencing was performed on sorted CD4+, CD8+, or CD8+CD57+ T cells (not recorded which) from PBMCs. This TCR was recovered from a human donor with aplastic anemia. The CDR3 region is CASSVQSGATGELFF. The CDR3 DNA is TGTGCCAGCAGCGTACAGTCGGGGGCGACCGGGGAGCTGTTTTTT.